This T cell receptor (beta chain) was sequenced for a study of graft-versus-host responses after intestinal transplantation. Looking at the study overall: Multivisceral, liver-intestinal, or isolated intestinal transplants were received by the recipients. Recipients across the board were started on anti-thymocyte globulin induction, then kept on tacrolimus and steroids for around 3 years. Study-wide results and limits: Early after transplant, HvG clones declined as circulating GvH clones peaked. Some GvH clones were seen earlier in gut or blood, suggesting intestinal origin.

The V end was cut by 1 base, the J end by 0 bases, with 7 bases between. The CDR3 is 15 residues long. The germline CDR1 and CDR2 sequences are WSHSY and SAAADI. Sequencing was performed with immunoSEQ multiplex PCR; in TCRdb, only in-frame clones are kept and a portion is missing. The sample gives 130,000 or so clones, roughly nine tenths of which show up once; around 0.15% is in the top ten. Worth noting for this clone: Its specificity is not known.

Sequences were derived from unstimulated CD4+ T cells sorted from spleen or lymph node cells, sampled before intestinal transplant. The receptor was derived from a human donor who received an intestinal transplant. The V call is TRBV10-2, the J call TRBJ1-3; no firm D call. The CDR3 sequence is CASSELNRSGNTIYF. The CDR3 DNA reads as TGCGCCAGCAGTGAGTTGAATCGCTCTGGAAACACCATATATTTT.